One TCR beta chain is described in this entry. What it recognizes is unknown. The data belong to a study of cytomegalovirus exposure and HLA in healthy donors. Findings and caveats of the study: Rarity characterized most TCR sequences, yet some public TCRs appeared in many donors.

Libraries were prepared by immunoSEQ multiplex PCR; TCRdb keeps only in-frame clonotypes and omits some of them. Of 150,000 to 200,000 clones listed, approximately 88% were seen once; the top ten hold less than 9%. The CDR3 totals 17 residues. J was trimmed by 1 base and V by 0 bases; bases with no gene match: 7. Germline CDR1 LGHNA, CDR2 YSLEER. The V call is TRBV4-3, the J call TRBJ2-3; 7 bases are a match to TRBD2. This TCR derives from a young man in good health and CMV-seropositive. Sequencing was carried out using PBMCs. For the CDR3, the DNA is TGCGCCAGCAGCCAAGATTCGGCTAGCGGAGGCACAGATACGCAGTATTTT. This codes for CASSQDSASGGTDTQYF.